The 22 T cell receptor beta chains presented below share a single source sample, sequenced in a study of cytomegalovirus exposure and HLA in healthy donors. The PCR made use of 60 Vbeta and 13 Jbeta primers. The repertoire was sequenced with immunoSEQ multiplex PCR; TCRdb's copy has only in-frame clones and lacks some. The sample has approximately 150,000 clones, about 80% seen once; the top ten hold about 1.3%. Material: PBMCs. All receptors come from a woman aged 45-60 years in good health and CMV-seronegative.

The rearrangement joins TRBV2 to TRBJ2-3, with 7 bases that match TRBD1. V shed 4 bases and J 6 bases; nucleotides not matched to a gene: 1. Germline CDR1 SNHLY, CDR2 FYNNEI. The CDR3 length is 12 residues. CDR3 amino acids: CASSGTGDTQYF. The CDR3 DNA reads as TGTGCCAGCAGTGGGACAGGCGATACGCAGTATTTT.

The chain combines TRBV5-6 with TRBJ1-2; 8 bases are a match to TRBD1. The V segment lost 0 bases and the J segment 8 bases; nucleotides outside the gene matches: 6. Germline CDR1 SGHDT, CDR2 YYEEEE. CDR3 length equals 14 residues. In nucleotides, the CDR3 is TGTGCCAGCAGCTTGGGGCAGGGGGCGCGCGGCTACACCTTC. Amino acids: CASSLGQGARGYTF.

The V call is TRBV7-9, the J call TRBJ1-6; D not resolved. Trimming removed 2 bases at V and 4 bases at J, with 18 bases between. CDR1 SEHNR and CDR2 FQNEAQ come from the germline V gene (reference sequence). The CDR3 is made up of 18 amino acids. As DNA, the CDR3 is TGTGCCAGCAGCTTAAATCCCCGGGAGGTTGGTTATAATTCACCCCTCCACTTT. Amino acid sequence: CASSLNPREVGYNSPLHF. The variable domain in full, completed from reference TRBV7-9 and TRBJ1-6, reads DTGVSQNPRHKITKRGQNVTFRCDPISEHNRLYWYRQTLGQGPEFLTYFQNEAQLEKSRLLSDRFSAERPKGSFSTLEIQRTEQGDSAMYLCASSLNPREVGYNSPLHFGNGTRLTVT.

The chain carries TRBV11-2 and TRBJ1-1; no clear D. The CDR3 is 13 residues long. Deletions cut 0 bases from V and 7 bases from J, with 9 bases between. Germline V gene sequence: CDR1 SGHAT, CDR2 FQNNGV. The CDR3 bases are TGTGCCAGCAGCTTAGATCGTACAGTTGAAGCTTTCTTT. Its protein is CASSLDRTVEAFF.

The rearrangement links TRBV28 to TRBJ1-5; D is perhaps TRBD1 (6 bases). V gave up 3 bases and J gave up 2 bases, with 14 bases separating them. The germline V gene encodes CDR1 MDHEN and CDR2 SYDVKM. This CDR3 is 16 amino acids long. The CDR3 sequence: CASSFFGRGGNQPQHF. The CDR3 DNA is TGTGCCAGCAGTTTTTTTGGCAGGGGTGGCAATCAGCCCCAGCATTTT.

This clone was seen more than once but under ten times. CDR3 loop: CASSLWTSGQTNQPQHF. The CDR3 DNA sequence: TGTGCCAGCAGTTTATGGACTTCCGGACAGACGAATCAGCCCCAGCATTTT. The chain joins TRBV28 to TRBJ1-5, with D possibly matching TRBD1 (6 bases). This CDR3 region has 17 residues. Trimming stripped 0 bases from V and 4 bases from J, with 16 bases between. Germline CDR1 is MDHEN and CDR2 is SYDVKM.

This clone occurred once. This chain joins TRBV14 and TRBJ1-1, with 7 bases matching TRBD1. V was pared by 4 bases and J by 4 bases, with 6 bases of the junction left unmatched. Germline V gene data show CDR1 as SGHDN and CDR2 as FVKESK. The CDR3 extends over 14 amino acids. DNA of the CDR3: TGTGCCAGCAGCCTTAACAGGGGAGGCACTGAAGCTTTCTTT. It is translated as CASSLNRGGTEAFF.

The CDR3 reads CASSLAGGPSSYEQYF. The CDR3 DNA follows: TGTGCCAGCAGCTTAGCGGGAGGGCCTTCTTCCTACGAGCAGTACTTC. The V gene is TRBV7-2, the J gene TRBJ2-7, with TRBD2 matching over 7 bases. Germline V gene lookup returns CDR1 SGHTA and CDR2 FQGNSA. V dropped 0 bases and J dropped 1; count of bases not matched to a gene: 6. The CDR3 has 16 amino acids.

The chain joins TRBV11-2 to TRBJ1-2; D is ambiguous. The CDR3 consists of 15 residues. Trimming left V 2 bases short and J 1 base short, with 11 bases between. CDR1 and CDR2 (germline): SGHAT, FQNNGV. DNA of the CDR3: TGTGCCAGCAGCTTATCCCCTACCCTTAACTATGGCTACACCTTC. As protein: CASSLSPTLNYGYTF.

The chain uses TRBV7-9 and TRBJ2-3; a weak D match, TRBD2 (5 bases). Deletions cut 1 base from V and 2 bases from J, with 10 bases between. The length of the CDR3 is 15 residues. The germline V gene encodes CDR1 SEHNR and CDR2 FQNEAQ (reference sequence). This chain's CDR3 is CASSLDRLFTDTQYF. In DNA, the CDR3 is TGTGCCAGCAGCTTAGATAGACTATTCACAGATACGCAGTATTTT.

V is TRBV6-5 and J is TRBJ1-1; possibly TRBD1 for D (6 bases). CDR3 length equals 12 residues. V lost 6 bases, J lost 4 bases, and 9 bases lay in between. The germline V gene encodes CDR1 MNHEY and CDR2 SVGAGI. In DNA, the CDR3 is TGTGCCAGCAGAAGGGGGGGCACTGAAGCTTTCTTT. Protein: CASRRGGTEAFF.

V usage is TRBV30 and J usage is TRBJ1-5; weak D call: TRBD1 (5 bases). V gave up 1 base and J gave up 0 bases, with 7 bases separating them. The length of the CDR3 is 14 residues. CDR1 and CDR2 (germline): GTSNPN, SVGIG (reference sequence). The CDR3, as DNA: TGTGCCTGGAGTGGGGGGGGTAGCAATCAGCCCCAGCATTTT. This codes for CAWSGGGSNQPQHF.

This clone was seen once. The chain has TRBV11-2 and TRBJ1-2; possible D gene TRBD1, 5 bases. Germline values: CDR1 SGHAT, CDR2 FQNNGV. The CDR3 runs to 19 residues. The V end was cut by 1 base, the J end by 2 bases, with 23 bases between. The DNA of the CDR3 is TGTGCCAGCAGCTTAGGAGGGAGGGACCGGTCTTCCCTAAACTATGGCTACACCTTC. It specifies CASSLGGRDRSSLNYGYTF.

V usage is TRBV29-1 and J usage is TRBJ1-2; D gene ambiguous. V was cut by 6 bases and J by 4 bases, with 21 bases left in between. The CDR3 extends over 15 amino acids. The V gene's germline CDR1 is SQVTM and CDR2 ANQGSEA. The CDR3 reads CSVPPVGGSTYGYTF. The CDR3 DNA follows: TGCAGCGTCCCCCCTGTGGGAGGTTCGACCTATGGCTACACCTTC.

V usage is TRBV6-1 and J usage is TRBJ1-2; perhaps TRBD1 as D (5 bases). The CDR3 spans 14 residues. In germline, CDR1 is MNHNS, CDR2 SASEGT. Trimming took off 2 bases at V and 6 bases at J, with 13 bases between the two ends. The CDR3 DNA reads as TGTGCCAGCAGTGAATTAGCAGGGACTGATGGCTACACCTTC. Translating gives CASSELAGTDGYTF.

The chain has TRBV19 and TRBJ2-1, with 9 bases identical to TRBD1. Germline CDR1 LNHDA, CDR2 SQIVND (reference sequence). The CDR3 contains 15 residues. J gave up 8 bases and V 6 bases, and 11 bases lay outside the gene matches. The CDR3 reads CASSSRGQGVDEQFF. DNA of the CDR3: TGTGCCAGTAGCTCCCGGGGACAGGGAGTGGATGAGCAGTTCTTC.

V and J are TRBV9 and TRBJ2-3; TRBD2 might be the D (6 bases). This CDR3 has 16 amino acids. In germline, CDR1 is SGDLS, CDR2 YYNGEE. V lost 0 bases to trimming and J lost 1 base, with 12 bases between them. Here the CDR3 reads CASSVDTSHRTDTQYF. The CDR3 coding sequence is TGTGCCAGCAGCGTAGACACTAGCCACCGCACAGATACGCAGTATTTT.

This clone has just a few counts. The V and J genes are TRBV5-6 and TRBJ1-5; D ambiguous. This CDR3 contains 12 residues. CDR1 is SGHDT and CDR2 is YYEEEE in the germline V gene. Trimming cost V 1 base and J 3 bases, with 2 bases left between them. The CDR3 region is CASSLYNQPQHF. The DNA of the CDR3 is TGTGCCAGCAGCTTGTACAATCAGCCCCAGCATTTT.

As regards this clone: Other DNA sequences of this sample code for an identical CDR3. The V gene is TRBV5-1, the J gene TRBJ2-1; TRBD2 matches at 8 bases. V was clipped by 5 bases and J by 4 bases; unmatched bases: 5. CDR3 length equals 14 residues. CDR1 is SGHRS and CDR2 is YFSETQ in the germline V gene. The CDR3 sequence: CASSSSGGYNEQFF. CDR3 DNA sequence: TGCGCCAGCAGTTCGAGCGGGGGATACAATGAGCAGTTCTTC.

CDR3 nucleotide sequence: TGCGCCAGCAGCCGCGGGAGGGCCAATGTTTACAATGAGCAGTTCTTC. Residues: CASSRGRANVYNEQFF. The V and J genes are TRBV4-3 and TRBJ2-1; 9 nucleotides align to TRBD2. The length of the CDR3 is 16 residues. The J segment lost 4 bases and the V segment lost 4 bases, leaving 8 bases of the junction unmatched. Per the germline V gene, CDR1 is LGHNA and CDR2 is YSLEER.

The V call is TRBV9, the J call TRBJ2-7, with TRBD2 matching over 8 bases. The CDR3 is made up of 15 amino acids. CDR1 is SGDLS, CDR2 YYNGEE, per germline. V shed 3 bases, J shed 0 bases, and the junction held 5 bases outside the gene matches. The CDR3 nucleotides read TGTGCCAGCAGCGCCGGGGGGGGAAACTCCTACGAGCAGTACTTC. Amino acid sequence: CASSAGGGNSYEQYF.

V is TRBV5-1 and J is TRBJ2-7; D not certain. This CDR3 is built from 15 residues. Per germline, CDR1 SGHRS and CDR2 YFSETQ. Trimming shortened V by 2 bases and J by 3 bases, and 15 bases separated the two germline ends. Here the CDR3 reads CASSFQSSRVYEQYF. CDR3 sequence (DNA): TGCGCCAGCAGCTTTCAGTCAAGTCGGGTCTACGAGCAGTACTTC.